The sequence of this T cell receptor (beta chain) was determined in a study of shared clonotypes between healthy human individuals. Looked up from germline, CDR1 is KGHSH and CDR2 is LQKENI. The CDR3 length is 15 residues. The V gene end was trimmed by 5 bases and the J gene end by 2 bases; junction bases not matched to a gene: 6. Generated by immunoSEQ multiplex PCR, the TCRdb table keeps only in-frame clones and is missing some. The sample consists of approximately 2.4 million clones, 95% of them appearing once. The receptor was isolated from a man between 18 and 29 years old in good health. This sequence joins TRBV18 and TRBJ1-2, with 9 bases fitting TRBD1. What was sequenced was naive CD4+ T cells sorted from blood. The subset is: CD45RA+ positively selected. The CDR3 DNA reads as TGTGCCAGCTCAGGTCCGGGACAGGGAAACTATGGCTACACCTTC. Residues: CASSGPGQGNYGYTF.